These 3 T cell receptor beta chains came from one sample sequenced in a study of blood T cell repertoires in COVID-19. This table comes from immunoSEQ multiplex PCR, and its TCRdb copy is limited to in-frame clones, with some not included. The data show 130,000 or so clones, roughly 83% seen once. Sample: PBMCs or T cells enriched from blood (not recorded which). Receptors originate from a man aged 45-65 years who had recovered from COVID-19.

J is TRBJ1-5 and V is TRBV18; D unresolved. V dropped 3 bases and J dropped 8 bases, with 20 bases sitting between them. CDR3 length: 16 amino acids. Germline loops: CDR1 KGHSH, CDR2 LQKENI. CDR3 residues: CASSPNRGRGGEPQHF. The CDR3 nucleotides read TGTGCCAGCTCACCTAACCGGGGTCGGGGAGGTGAGCCCCAGCATTTT.

The sample holds one count of this clone. The V call is TRBV11-1, the J call TRBJ2-1; 10 nucleotides match TRBD2. Germline assignment: CDR1 SGHAT and CDR2 FQDESV (reference sequence). Trimming took 1 base from V and 10 from J; bases not matched to a gene: 10. This CDR3 contains 16 residues. The CDR3 DNA reads as TGTGCCAGCAGCTTAGGGCTAGCGGGGGTAGCGTCAGAGCAGTTCTTC. Its translation is CASSLGLAGVASEQFF.

The chain recombines TRBV7-9 with TRBJ2-7; unclear D gene. Germline V CDR1 and CDR2: SEHNR, FQNEAQ (reference sequence). The CDR3 totals 12 residues. Between the trimmed V and J ends, which lost 4 bases and 5 bases, there was a span of 9 bases. Here the CDR3 DNA reads TGTGCCAGCAGCTACGGGTTGGACGAGCAGTACTTC. This sequence encodes CASSYGLDEQYF.